This T cell receptor beta chain was sequenced in a study of T cell changes during pregnancy in multiple sclerosis. The data were produced by immunoSEQ multiplex PCR, yet TCRdb's version contains in-frame clones alone and is incomplete. Counted here are nearly 40,000 clones, 92% occurring once; the ten biggest clones make up roughly 0.72%. The germline gives CDR1 SGHDT, CDR2 YYEEEE. The length of the CDR3 is 15 residues. The V and J ends lost 1 base and 2 bases, in that order; junction bases with no gene match: 3. The material was CD4+ T cells from peripheral blood mononuclear cells, obtained in the third trimester of pregnancy. J is TRBJ1-1 and V is TRBV5-6, with 9 bases that match TRBD1. This clonotype originated in a female donor with multiple sclerosis, enrolled in a pregnancy study. The CDR3 DNA is TGTGCCAGCAGCTTGTTAACAGGGGGCAACACTGAAGCTTTCTTT. As protein: CASSLLTGGNTEAFF.